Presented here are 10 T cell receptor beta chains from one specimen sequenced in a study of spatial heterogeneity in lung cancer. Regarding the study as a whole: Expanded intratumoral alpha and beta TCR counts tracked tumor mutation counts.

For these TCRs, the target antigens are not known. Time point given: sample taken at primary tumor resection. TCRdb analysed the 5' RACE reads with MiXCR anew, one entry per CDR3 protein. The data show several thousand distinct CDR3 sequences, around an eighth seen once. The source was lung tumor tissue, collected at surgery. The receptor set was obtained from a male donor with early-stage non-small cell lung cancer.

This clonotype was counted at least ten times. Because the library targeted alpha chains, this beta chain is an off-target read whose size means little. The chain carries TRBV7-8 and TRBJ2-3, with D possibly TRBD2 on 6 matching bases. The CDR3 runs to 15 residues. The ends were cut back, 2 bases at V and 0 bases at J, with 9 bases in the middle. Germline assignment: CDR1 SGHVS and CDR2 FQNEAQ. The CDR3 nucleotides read TGTGCCAGCAGCTTACGCGGGGCTAGCACAGATACGCAGTATTTT. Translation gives CASSLRGASTDTQYF.

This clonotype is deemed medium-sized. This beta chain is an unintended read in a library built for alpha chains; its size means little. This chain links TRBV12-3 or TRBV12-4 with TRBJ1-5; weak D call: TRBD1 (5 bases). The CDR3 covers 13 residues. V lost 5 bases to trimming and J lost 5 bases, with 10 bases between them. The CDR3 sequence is CASSLGLYQPQHF. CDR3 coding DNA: TGTGCCAGCAGTCTGGGGCTGTATCAGCCCCAGCATTTT.

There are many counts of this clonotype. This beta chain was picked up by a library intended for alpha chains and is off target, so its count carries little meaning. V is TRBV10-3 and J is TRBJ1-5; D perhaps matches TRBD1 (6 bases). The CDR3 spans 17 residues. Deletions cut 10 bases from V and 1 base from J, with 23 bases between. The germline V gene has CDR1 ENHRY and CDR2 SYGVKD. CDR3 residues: CATGTRWSYGSNQPQHF. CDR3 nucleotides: TGTGCCACAGGGACACGGTGGTCCTATGGGAGCAATCAGCCCCAGCATTTT.

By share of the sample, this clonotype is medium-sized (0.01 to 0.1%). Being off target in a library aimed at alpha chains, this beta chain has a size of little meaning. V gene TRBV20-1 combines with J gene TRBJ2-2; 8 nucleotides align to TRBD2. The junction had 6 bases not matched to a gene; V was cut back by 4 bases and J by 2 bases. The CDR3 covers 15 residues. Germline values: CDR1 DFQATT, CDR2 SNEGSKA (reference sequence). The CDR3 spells CSAMPGTRNTGELFF. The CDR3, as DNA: TGCAGTGCTATGCCCGGGACTAGAAACACCGGGGAGCTGTTTTTT.

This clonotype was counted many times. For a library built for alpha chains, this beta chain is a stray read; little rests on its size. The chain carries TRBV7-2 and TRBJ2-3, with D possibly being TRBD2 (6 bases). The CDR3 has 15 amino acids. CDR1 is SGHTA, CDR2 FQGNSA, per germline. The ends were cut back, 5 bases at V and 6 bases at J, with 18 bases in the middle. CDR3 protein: CASSATPTAGDTQYF. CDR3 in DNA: TGTGCCAGCAGCGCCACTCCTACTGCGGGGGATACGCAGTATTTT. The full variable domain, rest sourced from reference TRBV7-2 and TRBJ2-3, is GAGVSQSPSNKVTEKGKDVELRCDPISGHTALYWYRQSLGQGLEFLIYFQGNSAPDKSGLPSDRFSAERTGGSVSTLTIQRTQQEDSAVYLCASSATPTAGDTQYFGPGTRLTVL.

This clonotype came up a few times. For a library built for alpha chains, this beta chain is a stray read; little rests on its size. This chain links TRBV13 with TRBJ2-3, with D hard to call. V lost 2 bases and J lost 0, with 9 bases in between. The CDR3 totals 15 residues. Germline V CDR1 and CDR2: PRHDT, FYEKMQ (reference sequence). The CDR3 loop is CASSLFRSSTDTQYF. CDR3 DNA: TGTGCCAGCAGCTTATTCAGGTCTAGCACAGATACGCAGTATTTT.

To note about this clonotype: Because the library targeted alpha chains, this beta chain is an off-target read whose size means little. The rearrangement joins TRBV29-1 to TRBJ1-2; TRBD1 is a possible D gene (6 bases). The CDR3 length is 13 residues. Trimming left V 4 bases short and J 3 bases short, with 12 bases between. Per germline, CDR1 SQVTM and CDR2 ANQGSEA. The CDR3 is CSVGEGVDYGYTF. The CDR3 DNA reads TGCAGCGTTGGAGAGGGGGTCGACTATGGCTACACCTTC.

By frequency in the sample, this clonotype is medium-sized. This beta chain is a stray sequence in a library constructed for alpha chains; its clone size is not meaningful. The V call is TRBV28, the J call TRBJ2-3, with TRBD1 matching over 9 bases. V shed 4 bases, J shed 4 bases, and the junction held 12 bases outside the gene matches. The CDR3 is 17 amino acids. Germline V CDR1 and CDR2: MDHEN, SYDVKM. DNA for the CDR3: TGTGCCAGCAGTTCGGGACAGGGAGGAGGTAGCGCAGATACGCAGTATTTT. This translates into CASSSGQGGGSADTQYF.

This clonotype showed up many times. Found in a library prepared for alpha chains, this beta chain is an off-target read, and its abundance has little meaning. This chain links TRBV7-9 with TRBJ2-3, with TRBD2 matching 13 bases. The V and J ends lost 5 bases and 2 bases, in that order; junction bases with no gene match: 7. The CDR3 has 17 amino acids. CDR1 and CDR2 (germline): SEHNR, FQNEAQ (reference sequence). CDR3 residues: CASSRGGLAGFTDTQYF. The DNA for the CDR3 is TGTGCCAGCAGCCGAGGGGGACTAGCGGGGTTCACAGATACGCAGTATTTT.

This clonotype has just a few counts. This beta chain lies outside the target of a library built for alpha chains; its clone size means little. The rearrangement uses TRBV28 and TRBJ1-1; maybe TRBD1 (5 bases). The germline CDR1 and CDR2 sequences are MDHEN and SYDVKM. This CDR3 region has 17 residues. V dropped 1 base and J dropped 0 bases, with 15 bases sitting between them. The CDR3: CASSLSLRTQMNTEAFF. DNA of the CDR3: TGTGCCAGCAGTTTATCCCTCCGGACACAAATGAACACTGAAGCTTTCTTT.